This entry describes one TCR beta chain. A few counts support this clonotype. The clone's antigen remains unknown. Nothing much larger sits one base from this clone, and base qualities are not available. Interpreted using the paper, the time point label stands for: newly diagnosed GD, antithyroid drugs for less than 3 months. For both TCR sequencing and RNA sequencing, RNA was extracted from PBMCs using TRIzol. The diagnosis of Graves' disease was made according to American Thyroid Association guidelines. Patients for the study were recruited at an endocrinology department in Xi'an, China. Each patient gave 9 to 10 milliliters of peripheral blood, collected in an EDTA anticoagulant tube. Ficoll Paque Plus density gradient separation was used to isolate PBMCs, and no further T cell sorting was performed. An Agilent 2100 Bioanalyzer and agarose gel were used to check RNA quality, and a NanoDrop 2000 was used to measure RNA concentration.

The sample belongs to a study of regulatory T cells in long-lasting Graves disease (dated by TCRdb to the early 2020s). Regarding the study in general: In the newly diagnosed Graves' disease group, patients had been taking antithyroid drugs for less than 3 months. The study took place in China and was registered as a clinical trial. TCR sequencing covered approximately 13 persistent and 20 or so newly diagnosed Graves' disease patients, 33 samples in total. This study used TCR sequencing and RNA sequencing of peripheral blood to compare persistent Graves' disease patients against newly diagnosed Graves' disease patients. The paper's findings and limits, for the study overall: Persistent disease showed preferential use of TRBV28, TRBJ1-2 and TRBJ2-5, whereas newly diagnosed disease favored TRBV20-1 and TRBJ2-1. Sequencing and analysis were limited to the TCR beta chain. Lower TCR Shannon entropy and fewer highly expanded clones were observed in persistent Graves' disease patients than in newly diagnosed patients, which suggested clonal expansion. Patients with persistent disease shared more public clonotypes (fewer than 3,000) than newly diagnosed patients did (more than 900). The study examined only peripheral blood because the primary lesion, thyroid tissue, could not be accessed. The authors acknowledged the small sample size as a limitation that may reduce accuracy.

To prepare the library, multiplex PCR was applied. Sequencing took place on an Illumina HiSeq 4000. To build TCR beta libraries, CDR3 regions were amplified by Arm-PCR using iRepertoire HTBI primers. PCR products were gel purified before sequencing. The study's own analysis went as follows. Gene usage analysis of CDR3 amino acid clonotypes relied on the roughly 58 TRBV and 13 to 15 TRBJ segments identified across samples. COPE and FqMerger were used to merge filtered high-quality paired reads into contigs. BLAST was used to align contigs to IMGT TRBV, TRBD and TRBJ reference genes, with CDR3 defined following IMGT. Any clonotype with a frequency above 0.1% was counted as a highly expanded clone. Repertoire diversity was measured by Shannon entropy, and V-J evenness by the Gini coefficient. A clonotype found in more than one individual was treated as public. Through fastp at Q25 and MiXCR, TCRdb rebuilt clones from the public reads, retaining in-frame beta chains. Rows with one shared CDR3 protein collapse into an entry with the most common genes and DNA. TCRdb's processing, not the authors', yielded these V and J calls. Within this sample are 400,000 to 500,000 distinct CDR3 sequences, with over 15% of them counted one time only. Under 30% of the sample is taken by the ten largest.

Cut back by 1 base and 10 bases, the V and J ends lie 18 bases apart. The cysteine opens and the phenylalanine closes a CDR3 of 15 amino acids. Just CDR3 DNA is preserved here, 45 bases in frame from base 1. Taken from the germline V gene, the CDR1 and CDR2 loops are SGHRS and YFSETQ. These data were also filed under a second study, of T cells in Graves' hyperthyroidism and ophthalmopathy. Reported in the second study: A patient counted as having stable Graves' hyperthyroidism if no progression to ophthalmopathy occurred over 18 months of follow-up. The hyperthyroidism patients were between 18 and 65 years old and newly diagnosed, with a disease duration of less than 2 months. The study excluded patients with uncontrolled infections, other autoimmune diseases, pregnancy or lactation. Diagnoses were established on the basis of clinical symptoms, serum thyroxine and TRAb, thyroid ultrasound, and orbital computed tomography. For the first round of RT-PCR on the TCR CDR3, the HTBI primer set was used together with the Qiagen OneStep RT-PCR kit. Most expanded thyroid clonotypes (frequency above 0.001) were also found in blood, which suggests that blood repertoires may mirror thyroid immune responses. A model built on a 13 V-J signature distinguished ophthalmopathy from stable hyperthyroidism, reaching approximately 89% sensitivity and about 81% specificity in cross-validation and 80%/75% in testing. In validation, progression to ophthalmopathy was predicted by the model with almost 71% sensitivity and 72% to 80% specificity, a median of about 6.4 months before onset. To identify TCR V-J signatures that set the groups apart, the researchers used a discovery cohort of roughly 100 patients, made up of 43 with Graves' ophthalmopathy and 57 with stable Graves' hyperthyroidism. An independent validation cohort of 18 to 20 hyperthyroidism patients and approximately 17 patients who later progressed to ophthalmopathy tested prospective prediction of ophthalmopathy. The 90 to 100 discovery patients were randomly divided into training and test sets at a 7:3 ratio. In addition, the study compared T-cell repertoires in thyroid tissue and in blood from six Graves' hyperthyroidism patients. Following sampling, methimazole starting at 30 mg daily was given to hyperthyroidism patients, and high-dose intravenous methylprednisolone was given to ophthalmopathy patients. The libraries were constructed in a second round of multiplex PCR and then size-selected and purified. Sequencing of the libraries was done on an Illumina HiSeq2000 using paired-end 100 bp reads. Raw data were processed with SOAPnuke, discarding reads with adapters, uncalled bases, mean Phred below 15, or no exact constant-primer or identifier match. COPE v1.2.5 was used to merge the high-quality paired reads, and each unique nucleotide sequence was defined as a clonotype. MiTCR v1.1 was used to align the clonotypes against IMGT TRBV, TRBD and TRBJ reference segments. Analysis was restricted to V-J combinations with a frequency above 0.0001, which covered approximately 99% of repertoires. The TCS score was defined as the ratio of F50 (clonal expansion) to E x V (chaos), calculated using BLOSUM62-based TCRdist between CDR3 peptides within each V-J. Welch's t-statistics and random forest reduced roughly 540 V-J features to 13, which were used in a naive Bayes classifier (R e1071). No statistical method was used to fix the sample size in advance, and group allocation was not hidden from the investigators. According to the paper, TCR Vbeta CDR3 sequencing was carried out on 135 peripheral blood samples, which came from fewer than 50 ophthalmopathy, under 80 hyperthyroidism and roughly 17 progressor patients.

The input for sequencing was peripheral blood mononuclear cells (PBMCs), taken at new diagnosis, from a patient treated with antithyroid drugs. This TCR came from a woman aged 18 to 35 with Graves disease. Donor details come from another sample of the same person, matched by shared clones. The chain was built from TRBV5-1 and TRBJ2-4; D gene: possibly TRBD2, on 5 matching bases. The nucleotide sequence reads as follows: TGCGCCAGCAGCTTGAGTGGAGGCGGCGGATCGATTCAGTACTTC. Translated, this is CASSLSGGGGSIQYF.